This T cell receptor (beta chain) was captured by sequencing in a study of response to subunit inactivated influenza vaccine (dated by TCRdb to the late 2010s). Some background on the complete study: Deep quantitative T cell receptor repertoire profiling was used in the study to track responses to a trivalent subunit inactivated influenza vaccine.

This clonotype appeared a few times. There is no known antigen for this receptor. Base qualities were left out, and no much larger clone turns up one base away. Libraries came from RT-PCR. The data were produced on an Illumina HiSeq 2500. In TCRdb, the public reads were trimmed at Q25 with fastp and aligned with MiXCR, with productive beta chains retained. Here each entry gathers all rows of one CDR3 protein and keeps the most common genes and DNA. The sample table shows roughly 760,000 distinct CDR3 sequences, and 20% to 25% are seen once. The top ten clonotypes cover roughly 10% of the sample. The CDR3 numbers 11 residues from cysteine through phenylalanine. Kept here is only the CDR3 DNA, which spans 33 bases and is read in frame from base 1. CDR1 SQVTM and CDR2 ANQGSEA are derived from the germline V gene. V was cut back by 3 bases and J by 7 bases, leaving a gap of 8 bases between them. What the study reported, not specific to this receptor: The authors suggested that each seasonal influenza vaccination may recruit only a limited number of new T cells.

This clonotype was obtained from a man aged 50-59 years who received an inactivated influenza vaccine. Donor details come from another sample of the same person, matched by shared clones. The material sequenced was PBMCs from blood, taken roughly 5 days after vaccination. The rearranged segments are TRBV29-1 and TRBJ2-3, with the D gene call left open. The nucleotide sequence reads TGCAGCGTTGACTATTTTAATACGCAGTATTTT. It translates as CSVDYFNTQYF.